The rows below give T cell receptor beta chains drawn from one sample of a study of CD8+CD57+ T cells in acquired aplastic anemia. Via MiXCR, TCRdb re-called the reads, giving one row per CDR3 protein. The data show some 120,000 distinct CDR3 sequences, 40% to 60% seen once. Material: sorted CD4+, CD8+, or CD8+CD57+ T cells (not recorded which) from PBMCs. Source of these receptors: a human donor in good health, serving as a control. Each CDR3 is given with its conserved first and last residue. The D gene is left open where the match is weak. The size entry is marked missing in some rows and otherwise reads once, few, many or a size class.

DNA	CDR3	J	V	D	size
TGTGCCAGCAGCTCCAGTGATGCGGAGGAAGAGACCCAGTACTTC	CASSSSDAEEETQYF	TRBJ2-5	TRBV7-9	-	-
TGCAGCGCCCGGGCCGCAGGGTTGTCCTACGAGCAGTACTTC	CSARAAGLSYEQYF	TRBJ2-7	TRBV29-1	-	-
TGTGCCAGCAGCCAAGAAGCAACTAGCGGGGTGGCAGATACGCAGTATTTT	CASSQEATSGVADTQYF	TRBJ2-3	TRBV3-1	TRBD2	many
TGCGCCAGCAGCCAAGACCTTAACACTGAAGCTTTCTTT	CASSQDLNTEAFF	TRBJ1-1	TRBV5-4	-	-
TGTGCCAGCAGTCTGTGGCAGGGCCGCGTAGATACGCAGTATTTT	CASSLWQGRVDTQYF	TRBJ2-3	TRBV25-1	-	few
TGCGCCAGCTCGAGGGGGGGAGGTGAAAAACTGTTTTTT	CASSRGGGEKLFF	TRBJ1-4	TRBV5-1	-	many
TGTGCCATCAGTGATGGAGACTCCCCGGGCGGGGGCTACACCTTC	CAISDGDSPGGGYTF	TRBJ1-2	TRBV10-3	-	once
TGTGCCAGCAGCTTTGAGGGCTTTTCGAACACCGGGGAGCTGTTTTTT	CASSFEGFSNTGELFF	TRBJ2-2	TRBV5-5	-	many
TGCAGTGCTAGGCAGGGAAGGGAGCAGTTCTTC	CSARQGREQFF	TRBJ2-1	TRBV20-1	-	many
TGCAGCGGACTAGGGGCGACTAGCGGGGGGGTCAATGAGCAGTTCTTC	CSGLGATSGGVNEQFF	TRBJ2-1	TRBV29-1	TRBD2	many
TGTGCCAGCTTTCGGGAATCCCTGCTCTATGGCTACACCTTC	CASFRESLLYGYTF	TRBJ1-2	TRBV2	-	-
TGTGCCAGCAGCTTGGCGGGGGTGCCTGGAAACACCATATATTTT	CASSLAGVPGNTIYF	TRBJ1-3	TRBV5-5	-	many
TGTGCCAGCGGTGCCGGGACAGGGAGCACAGATACGCAGTATTTT	CASGAGTGSTDTQYF	TRBJ2-3	TRBV6-1	TRBD1	many
TGTGCCACCAGCAGCTTATCGGGGAGCTCCTACGAGCAGTACTTC	CATSSLSGSSYEQYF	TRBJ2-7	TRBV15	-	-
TGTGCCAGTAGTACAAGCGGGGGAAGCTACTACGAGCAGTACTTC	CASSTSGGSYYEQYF	TRBJ2-7	TRBV19	TRBD2	-